This T cell receptor beta chain stems from a study of T cell responses to AZD1222 COVID-19 vaccine. At the level of the study: The study pooled second doses at about 4 or about 12 weeks.

The protocol was immunoSEQ multiplex PCR, while the TCRdb copy is restricted to in-frame clones and leaves out a portion. The table lists some 120,000 clones, 85% to 95% of them singletons. Germline V gene data show CDR1 as SGHNT and CDR2 as YYREEE (reference sequence). The CDR3 is 16 amino acids. After removal of 3 bases from V and 3 bases from J, the junction contained 6 bases not matched to a gene. Broader study findings: Seropositive status at baseline applied to only five or six AZD1222 recipients. Repertoires were collected only later (after the peak T cell response had occurred). Two AZD1222 doses significantly raised spike-specific TCR breadth and depth over controls.

For this clone: Its antigen remains unidentified.

The rearrangement joins TRBV5-4 to TRBJ2-1; TRBD2 matches at 10 bases. The starting material was peripheral blood, obtained on day 0 of AZD1222 vaccination. This receptor was obtained from an adult in good health. Here the CDR3 DNA reads TGTGCCAGCAGCTCCCCCACTAGCGGGGTCTACAATGAGCAGTTCTTC. It encodes CASSSPTSGVYNEQFF.